This T cell receptor beta chain was sequenced in a study of cytomegalovirus exposure and HLA in healthy donors. The PCR was carried out with 60 Vbeta primers and 13 Jbeta primers. TCRdb keeps only in-frame clones here, not all; method: immunoSEQ multiplex PCR. Seen here are some 120,000 clones, about 83% observed once, and the top ten hold roughly 3.1%. CDR1 is SNHLY and CDR2 is FYNNEI in the germline V gene. Unmatched junction bases numbered 6, after V lost 1 base and J lost 0 bases. This CDR3 region has 17 residues. Likely unrecorded immune exposures existed in these nominally healthy donors. The TCR comes from a man younger than 45 in good health and CMV-seronegative. The chain has TRBV2 and TRBJ2-3; 8 bases match TRBD1. Sequencing was performed on PBMCs. The CDR3 loop reads CASSEEMGQVSTDTQYF. Written as DNA, the CDR3 is TGTGCCAGCAGTGAAGAAATGGGACAGGTTAGCACAGATACGCAGTATTTT.